The clone carrying this T cell receptor beta chain was observed a few times. Its target is not known. This entry belongs to a study of beta chain features in type 1 diabetes. Study-wide results and limits: Type 1 diabetes patients showed a moderate but significant shortening of TCRB CDR3s in all four CD4+ subsets.

This CDR3 is 14 amino acids long. CDR1 is MDHEN and CDR2 is SYDVKM in the germline V gene. The J segment lost 4 bases and the V segment lost 6 bases, leaving 4 bases of the junction unmatched. Of the isolated RNA, all was reverse transcribed, and so the sequenced material was expressed TCRB transcripts. TCRdb's copy holds only in-frame clones and misses some; the assay was immunoSEQ multiplex PCR. This sample has more than 350,000 clones, with about 10% found just once. Per donor, one heparinised blood draw averaged about 100 mL. The receptor was isolated from a woman aged 18 to 35 in good health. The sequenced sample consisted of naive CD4+ T cells from blood. The V gene is TRBV28, the J gene TRBJ1-5; 9 nucleotides align to TRBD1. For the CDR3, the DNA is TGTGCCAGCAGCTCCGGGACAGGGAATCAGCCCCAGCATTTT. As protein: CASSSGTGNQPQHF.